The 3 T cell receptor beta chains reported below all come from one sample, sequenced in a study of CD8+CD57+ T cells in acquired aplastic anemia. Patients sequenced had flow cytometry evidence of CD8+CD57+ cell expansion. Genomic DNA was employed as the template in profiling TCR beta VDJ and CDR3. TCRdb analysed the reads with MiXCR anew, one entry per CDR3 protein. The sample shows 150,000 or so distinct CDR3 sequences, roughly half of them seen only once. Sequenced input: sorted CD4+, CD8+, or CD8+CD57+ T cells (not recorded which) from PBMCs. The receptors here all came from a human donor with aplastic anemia.

This clonotype was found many times. This chain connects TRBV2 to TRBJ1-3, with D possibly matching TRBD1 (6 bases). Germline loops: CDR1 SNHLY, CDR2 FYNNEI. V lost 2 bases to trimming and J lost 4 bases, with 15 bases between them. The CDR3 totals 16 residues. CDR3 in amino acids: CASSENRVGSGNTIYF. The CDR3 nucleotides are TGTGCCAGCAGTGAAAACAGGGTCGGTTCCGGAAACACCATATATTTT.

This clonotype was recorded a few times. The CDR3 sequence is CATSDPSGDSYEQYF. The CDR3 DNA reads TGTGCCACCAGTGACCCTAGCGGGGACTCCTACGAGCAGTACTTC. The rearrangement joins TRBV24-1 to TRBJ2-7; TRBD2 matches at 9 bases. CDR3 size: 15 residues. V was pared by 4 bases and J by 0 bases, with 3 bases of the junction left unmatched. Germline values: CDR1 KGHDR, CDR2 SFDVKD.

This clonotype was detected only a few times. The rearrangement joins TRBV18 to TRBJ2-2, with D hard to call. The CDR3 loop spans 14 amino acids. CDR1 KGHSH and CDR2 LQKENI come from the germline V gene. V was cut by 3 bases and J by 1 base, with 6 bases left in between. The CDR3 reads CASSPERNTGELFF. In nucleotides, the CDR3 is TGTGCCAGCTCACCCGAGAGGAACACCGGGGAGCTGTTTTTT. Together with reference TRBV18 and TRBJ2-2, the CDR3 gives the full variable domain: NAGVMQNPRHLVRRRGQEARLRCSPMKGHSHVYWYRQLPEEGLKFMVYLQKENIIDESGMPKERFSAEFPKEGPSILRIQQVVRGDSAAYFCASSPERNTGELFFGEGSRLTVL.